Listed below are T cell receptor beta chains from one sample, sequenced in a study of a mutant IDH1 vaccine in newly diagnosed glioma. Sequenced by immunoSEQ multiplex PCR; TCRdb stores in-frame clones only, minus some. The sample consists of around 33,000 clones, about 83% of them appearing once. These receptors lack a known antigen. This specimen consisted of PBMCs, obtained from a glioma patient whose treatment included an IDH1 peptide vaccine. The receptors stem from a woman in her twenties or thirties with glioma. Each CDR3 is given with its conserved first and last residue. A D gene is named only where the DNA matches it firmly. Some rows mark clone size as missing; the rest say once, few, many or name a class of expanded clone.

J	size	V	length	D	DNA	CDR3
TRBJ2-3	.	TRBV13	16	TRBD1	TGTGCCAGCAGCTCCGCAGGGACAGCCCGCACAGATACGCAGTATTTT	CASSSAGTARTDTQYF
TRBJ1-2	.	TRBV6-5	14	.	TGTGCCAGCAGAGATATCCAGGAAAACTATGGCTACACCTTC	CASRDIQENYGYTF
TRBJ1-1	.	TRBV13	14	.	TGTGCCAGCAGGTCTCTAGGTATGACCACTGAAGCTTTCTTT	CASRSLGMTTEAFF
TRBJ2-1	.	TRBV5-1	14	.	TGCGCCAGCAGCGAAGAGACAACAGGGAATGAGCAGTTCTTC	CASSEETTGNEQFF
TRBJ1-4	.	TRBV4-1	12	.	TGCGCCAGCAGCCAACAGACAGCTGGACTGTTTTTT	CASSQQTAGLFF
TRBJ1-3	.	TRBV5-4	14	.	TGTGCCAGCAGCTTGGGGGGGCAGGCAAACACCATATATTTT	CASSLGGQANTIYF
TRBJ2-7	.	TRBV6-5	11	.	TGTGCCAGCAGTTACGGAGGAGAGCAGTACTTC	CASSYGGEQYF
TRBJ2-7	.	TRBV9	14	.	TGTGCCAGCAGCGTAGGTGGCAGCACCTACGAGCAGTACTTC	CASSVGGSTYEQYF
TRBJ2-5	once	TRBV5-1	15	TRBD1	TGCGCCAGCAGACCGCAGGGGGCGACGATCGAGACCCAGTACTTC	CASRPQGATIETQYF
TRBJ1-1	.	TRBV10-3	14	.	TGTGCCATCAGAATTATGGAGGCGAGCACTGAAGCTTTCTTT	CAIRIMEASTEAFF
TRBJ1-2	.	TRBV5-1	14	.	TGCGCCAGCAGCTTCTGGGGAACGGACTATGGCTACACCTTC	CASSFWGTDYGYTF
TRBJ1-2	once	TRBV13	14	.	TGTGCCAGCAGCTCCGAGCGGGGGAATGGTGGCTACACCTTC	CASSSERGNGGYTF
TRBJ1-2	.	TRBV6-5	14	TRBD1	TGTGCCAGCAGAAAGGGACAGAACTCCTATGGCTACACCTTC	CASRKGQNSYGYTF